This T cell receptor beta chain was captured in a study of CD8+ T cells in alopecia areata. Across the study: Tofacitinib therapy took 6 to 18 months; 6 months off drug came after.

Sequencing templates came from extracted RNA that was reverse transcribed into cDNA. The data were produced by immunoSEQ multiplex PCR, yet TCRdb's version contains in-frame clones alone and is incomplete. The sample contains approximately 150,000 clones, around 47% of which appear only once. Between the trimmed V and J ends, which lost 6 bases and 12 bases, there was a span of 15 bases. The germline gives CDR1 SNHLY, CDR2 FYNNEI. CDR3 length equals 12 residues. Punch biopsies of lesional scalp, plus peripheral blood, were taken from alopecia areata patients. The sequencing input was CD4+ T cells sorted from blood. The chain is built from TRBV2 and TRBJ2-1; the D gene could be TRBD1 or TRBD2 (5 bases each). The receptor was derived from a human donor with alopecia areata. In DNA form, the CDR3 reads TGTGCCAGCAGAGGGACGGGCCAAAGGCAGTTCTTC. This codes for CASRGTGQRQFF.